Sequencing of this T cell receptor (beta chain) was carried out in a study of blood T cell repertoires in COVID-19. About the study: COVID-19 samples from acute and convalescent phases originated in the United States, Italy and Spain.

Participants were placed into cohorts based on the clinical history they reported. The CDR3 length is 12 residues. CDR1 is SGHRS and CDR2 is YFSETQ in the germline V gene. V was shortened by 0 bases and J by 4 bases, with 4 bases between the two germline ends. Clones were sequenced by immunoSEQ multiplex PCR, and TCRdb holds only the in-frame ones, with some missing. The sample includes almost 350,000 clones, around nine tenths of them seen just once. The chain combines TRBV5-1 with TRBJ1-2; the D is unclear. The TCR was taken from a woman aged 25-40 years who had been exposed to COVID-19. The sequencing input was PBMCs or T cells enriched from blood (not recorded which). The CDR3 DNA sequence: TGCGCCAGCAGCTTGGCCGGCTATGGCTACACCTTC. Encoded protein: CASSLAGYGYTF.